The clone carrying this T cell receptor (beta chain) was found once. What it binds is not known. The sample is drawn from a study of identifying expanded T cells in peripheral blood. During the collection period, no donor immune events like infections were recorded. Measured with immunoSEQ multiplex PCR; TCRdb has only the in-frame clones, and not every one. In the table there are about 110,000 clones, approximately 90% of which are singletons. The CDR3 loop spans 12 amino acids. The germline CDR1 and CDR2 sequences are SQVTM and ANQGSEA. V gave up 8 bases and J gave up 5 bases; unmatched junction bases: 8. Overall study findings and caveats: Technical replicates showed approximately 1.2 changed clones; approximately two weeks around 15; four weeks 19. Variance in clone template counts between approximately 2-week samples significantly increased with total template count across all healthy donors.

The sample was blood. The origin of this receptor is a person between 18 and 75 years old in good health. The genes are TRBV29-1 and TRBJ1-1; TRBD1 aligns across 7 bases. CDR3 residues: CSSRQGGTEAFF. In DNA form, the CDR3 reads TGCAGCTCCCGACAGGGAGGGACTGAAGCTTTCTTT.